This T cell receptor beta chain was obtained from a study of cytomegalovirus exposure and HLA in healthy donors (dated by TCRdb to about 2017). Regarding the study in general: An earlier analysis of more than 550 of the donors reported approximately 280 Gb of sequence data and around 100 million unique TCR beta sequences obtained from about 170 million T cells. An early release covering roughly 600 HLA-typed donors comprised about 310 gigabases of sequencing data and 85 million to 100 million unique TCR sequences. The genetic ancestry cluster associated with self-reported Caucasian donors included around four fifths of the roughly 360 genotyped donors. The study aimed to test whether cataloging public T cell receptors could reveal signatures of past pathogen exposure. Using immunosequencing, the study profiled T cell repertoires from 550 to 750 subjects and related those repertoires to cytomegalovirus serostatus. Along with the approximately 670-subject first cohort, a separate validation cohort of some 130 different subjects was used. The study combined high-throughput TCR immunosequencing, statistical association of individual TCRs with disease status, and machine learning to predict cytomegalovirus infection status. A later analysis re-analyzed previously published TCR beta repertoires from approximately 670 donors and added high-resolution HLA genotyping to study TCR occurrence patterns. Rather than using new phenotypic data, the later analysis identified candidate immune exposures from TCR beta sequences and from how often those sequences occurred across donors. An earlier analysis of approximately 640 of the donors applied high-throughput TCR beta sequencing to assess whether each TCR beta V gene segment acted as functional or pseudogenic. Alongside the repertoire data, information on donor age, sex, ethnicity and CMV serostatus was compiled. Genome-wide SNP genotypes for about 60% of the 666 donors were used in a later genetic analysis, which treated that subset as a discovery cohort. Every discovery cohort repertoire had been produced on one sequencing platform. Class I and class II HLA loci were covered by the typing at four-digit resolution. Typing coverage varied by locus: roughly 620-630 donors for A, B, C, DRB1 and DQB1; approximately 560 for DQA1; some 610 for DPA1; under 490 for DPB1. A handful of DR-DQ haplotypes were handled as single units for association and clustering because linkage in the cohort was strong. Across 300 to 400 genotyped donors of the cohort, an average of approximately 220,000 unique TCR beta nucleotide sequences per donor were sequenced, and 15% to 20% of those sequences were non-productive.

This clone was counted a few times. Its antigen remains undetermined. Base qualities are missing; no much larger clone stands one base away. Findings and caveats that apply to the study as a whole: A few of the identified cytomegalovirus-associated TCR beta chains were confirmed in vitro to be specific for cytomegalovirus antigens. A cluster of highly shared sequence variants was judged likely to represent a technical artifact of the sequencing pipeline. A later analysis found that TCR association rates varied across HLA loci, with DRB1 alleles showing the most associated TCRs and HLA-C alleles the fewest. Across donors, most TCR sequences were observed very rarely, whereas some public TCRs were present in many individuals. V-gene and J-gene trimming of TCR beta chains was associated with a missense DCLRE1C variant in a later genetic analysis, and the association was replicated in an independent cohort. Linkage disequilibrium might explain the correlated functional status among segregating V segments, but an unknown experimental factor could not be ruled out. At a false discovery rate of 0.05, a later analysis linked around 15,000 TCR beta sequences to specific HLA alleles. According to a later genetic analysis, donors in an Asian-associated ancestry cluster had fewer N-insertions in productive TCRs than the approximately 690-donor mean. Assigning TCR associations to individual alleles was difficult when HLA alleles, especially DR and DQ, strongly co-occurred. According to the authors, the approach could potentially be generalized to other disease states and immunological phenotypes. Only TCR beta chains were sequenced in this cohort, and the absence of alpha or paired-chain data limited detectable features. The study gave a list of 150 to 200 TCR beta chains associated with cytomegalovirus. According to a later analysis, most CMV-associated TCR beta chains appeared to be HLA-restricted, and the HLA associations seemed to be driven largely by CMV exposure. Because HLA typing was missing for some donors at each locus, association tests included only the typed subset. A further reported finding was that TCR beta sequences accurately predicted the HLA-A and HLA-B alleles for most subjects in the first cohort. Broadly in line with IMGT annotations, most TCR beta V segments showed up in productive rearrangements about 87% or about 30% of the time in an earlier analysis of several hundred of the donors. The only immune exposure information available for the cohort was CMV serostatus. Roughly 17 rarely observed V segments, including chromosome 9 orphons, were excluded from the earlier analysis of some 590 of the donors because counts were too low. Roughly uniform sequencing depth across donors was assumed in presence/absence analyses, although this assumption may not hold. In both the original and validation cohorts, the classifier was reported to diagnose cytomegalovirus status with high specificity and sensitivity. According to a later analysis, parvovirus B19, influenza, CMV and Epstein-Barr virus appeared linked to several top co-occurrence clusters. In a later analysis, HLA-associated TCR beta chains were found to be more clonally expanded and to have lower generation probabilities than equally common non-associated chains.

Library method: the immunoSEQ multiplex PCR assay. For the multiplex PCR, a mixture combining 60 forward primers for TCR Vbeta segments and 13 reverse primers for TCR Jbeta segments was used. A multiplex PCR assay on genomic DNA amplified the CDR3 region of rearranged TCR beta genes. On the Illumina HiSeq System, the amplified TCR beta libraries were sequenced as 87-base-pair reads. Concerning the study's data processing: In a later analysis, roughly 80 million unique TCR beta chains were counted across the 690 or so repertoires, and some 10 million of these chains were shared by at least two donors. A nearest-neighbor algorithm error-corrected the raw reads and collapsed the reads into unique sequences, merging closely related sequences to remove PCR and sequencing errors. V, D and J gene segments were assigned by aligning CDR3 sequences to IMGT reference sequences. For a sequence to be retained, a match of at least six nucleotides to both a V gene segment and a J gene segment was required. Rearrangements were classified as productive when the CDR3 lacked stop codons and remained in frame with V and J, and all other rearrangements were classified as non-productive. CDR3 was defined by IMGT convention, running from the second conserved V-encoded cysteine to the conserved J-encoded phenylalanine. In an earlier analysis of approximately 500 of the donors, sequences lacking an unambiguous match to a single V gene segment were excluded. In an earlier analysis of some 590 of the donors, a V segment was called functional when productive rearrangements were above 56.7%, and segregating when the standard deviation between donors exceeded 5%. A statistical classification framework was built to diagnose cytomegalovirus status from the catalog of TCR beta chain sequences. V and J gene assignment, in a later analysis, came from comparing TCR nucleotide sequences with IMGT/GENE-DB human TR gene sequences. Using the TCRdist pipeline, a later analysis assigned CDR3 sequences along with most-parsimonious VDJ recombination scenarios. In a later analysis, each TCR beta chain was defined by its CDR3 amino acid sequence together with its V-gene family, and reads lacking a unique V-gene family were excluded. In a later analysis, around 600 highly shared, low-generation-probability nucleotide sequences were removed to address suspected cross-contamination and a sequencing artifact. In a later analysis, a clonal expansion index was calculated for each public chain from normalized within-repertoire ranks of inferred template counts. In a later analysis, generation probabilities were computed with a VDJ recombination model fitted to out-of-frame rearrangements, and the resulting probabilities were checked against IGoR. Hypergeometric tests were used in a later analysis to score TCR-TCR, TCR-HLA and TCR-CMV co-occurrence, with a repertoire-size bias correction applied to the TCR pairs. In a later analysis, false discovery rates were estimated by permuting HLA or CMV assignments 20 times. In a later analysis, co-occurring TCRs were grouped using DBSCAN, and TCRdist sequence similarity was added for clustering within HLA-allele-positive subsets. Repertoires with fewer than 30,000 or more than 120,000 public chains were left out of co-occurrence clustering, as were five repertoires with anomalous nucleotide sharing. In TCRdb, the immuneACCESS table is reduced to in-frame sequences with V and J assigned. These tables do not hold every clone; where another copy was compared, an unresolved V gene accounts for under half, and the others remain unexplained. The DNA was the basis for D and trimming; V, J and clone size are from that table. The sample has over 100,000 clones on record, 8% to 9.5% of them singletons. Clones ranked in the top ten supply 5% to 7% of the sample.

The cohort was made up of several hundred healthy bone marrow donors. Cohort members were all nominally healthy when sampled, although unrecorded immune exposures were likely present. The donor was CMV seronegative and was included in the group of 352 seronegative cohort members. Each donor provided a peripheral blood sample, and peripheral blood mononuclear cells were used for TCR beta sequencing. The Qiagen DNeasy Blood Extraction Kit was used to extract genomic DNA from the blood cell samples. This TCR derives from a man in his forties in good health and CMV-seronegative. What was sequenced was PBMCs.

DNA sequence: TGTGCCAGCAGTTCCAAGACTAGCGGGGGGTTAGATACGCAGTATTTT. Its protein product is CASSSKTSGGLDTQYF. The rearranged chain carries TRBV27 and TRBJ2-3; 13 junctional bases match TRBD2. Its CDR3 holds 16 amino acids, cysteine through phenylalanine. Only the CDR3 part of the read is kept: 48 bases, read in frame from the first base. After removal of 4 bases from V and 5 bases from J, the junction retains 6 bases not matched to a gene. For CDR1 and CDR2, the germline V gene (reference sequence) lists MNHEY and SMNVEV.